One sample yielded the 19 T cell receptor beta chains listed below, sequenced in a study of molecular identifiers for immune sequencing clone quantification. One entry per CDR3 protein results from TCRdb running MiXCR on the PCR reads. The table has approximately 100,000 distinct CDR3 sequences, under 40% seen once; the top ten hold roughly 4.2%. Input material: naive CD8+ T cells from blood, with Jurkat cell RNA spiked in. Subset here: FACS-sorted CD8+CD4-CCR7+CD45RA+ naive T cells. All receptors derive from a human donor in good health. Some libraries in this study had Jurkat cell RNA spiked in.

This clonotype was observed many times. The CDR3 DNA follows: TGCGCCAGCAGCTTGACAGGGGAGTGGACTGAAGCTTTCTTT. This sequence encodes CASSLTGEWTEAFF. The rearrangement links TRBV5-1 to TRBJ1-1; 7 nucleotides align to TRBD1. Germline loops: CDR1 SGHRS, CDR2 YFSETQ. Unmatched junction bases numbered 5, after V lost 1 base and J lost 5 bases. The CDR3 loop spans 14 amino acids. Looking up the rest from reference TRBV5-1 and TRBJ1-1 gives the full variable domain: KAGVTQTPRYLIKTRGQQVTLSCSPISGHRSVSWYQQTPGQGLQFLFEYFSETQRNKGNFPGRFSGRQFSNSRSEMNVSTLELGDSALYLCASSLTGEWTEAFFGQGTRLTVV.

This clonotype was counted at least ten times. The chain couples TRBV9 to TRBJ1-1; no firm D call. V shed 4 bases and J shed 6 bases, with 13 bases lying between them. The CDR3 runs to 13 residues. CDR1 and CDR2 (germline): SGDLS, YYNGEE. The CDR3 reads CASSFSEGAEAFF. CDR3 DNA: TGTGCCAGCAGCTTCTCCGAGGGTGCTGAAGCTTTCTTT.

As regards this clonotype: Given a much more abundant clone one base away, this may be a read error. The chain is built from TRBV6-5 and TRBJ2-3, with D maybe TRBD2 (5 bases). The CDR3 length is 15 residues. V dropped 1 base and J dropped 6 bases, with 14 bases sitting between them. Germline V gene lookup returns CDR1 MNHEY and CDR2 SVGAGI. CDR3 sequence: CASSYFPQCGDTQYF. In nucleotides, the CDR3 is TGTGCCAGCAGTTACTTCCCCCAGTGCGGGGATACGCAGTATTTT.

This clonotype has more than one count but fewer than ten. V is TRBV6-4 and J is TRBJ2-7, with TRBD2 as a possible D gene (6 bases). The germline CDR1 and CDR2 sequences are MRHNA and SNTAGT. Trimming cost V 5 bases and J 6 bases, with 26 bases left between them. The CDR3 extends over 17 amino acids. The CDR3 nucleotides read TGTGCCAGCAGTATTCGGTCGTCGGGAGACCCGGGACTCGAGCAGTACTTC. It is translated as CASSIRSSGDPGLEQYF.

This clonotype was seen many times. V is TRBV29-1 and J is TRBJ1-1; D is undetermined. Germline assignment: CDR1 SQVTM and CDR2 ANQGSEA. Trimming left V 3 bases short and J 4 bases short, with 9 bases between. CDR3 length: 12 amino acids. For the CDR3, the DNA is TGCAGCGTTGAGTCGGGCGCCACTGAAGCTTTCTTT. Translated: CSVESGATEAFF.

With regard to this clonotype: Just one base apart from a much larger clone, this may be a read error. The chain recombines TRBV9 with TRBJ2-3; D is possibly TRBD1 or TRBD2 (5 bases each). The CDR3 sequence is 14 residues long. Germline lookup yields CDR1 SGDLS and CDR2 YYNGEE. The CDR3 protein is CARSVGPHTDTQYF. The CDR3 bases are TGTGCCCGCAGCGTGGGACCTCACACAGATACGCAGTATTTT. Full variable domain (rest looked up from reference TRBV9 and TRBJ2-3): DSGVTQTPKHLITATGQRVTLRCSPRSGDLSVYWYQQSLDQGLQFLIQYYNGEERAKGNILERFSAQQFPDLHSELNLSSLELGDSALYFCARSVGPHTDTQYFGPGTRLTVL.

With regard to this clonotype: This may come from a read error, since a much larger clone is one base off. The chain combines TRBV23-1 with TRBJ2-1; D not resolved. The J call may be faulty, since TRBJ2-7 better matches the DNA end. TRBV23-1 qualifies as an ORF whose function is uncertain. This CDR3 is built from 17 residues. CDR3 residues: CASSHPWPRRYGNEQYF. The CDR3 bases are TGCGCCAGCAGTCACCCCTGGCCACGCAGGTACGGCAATGAGCAGTACTTC.

As for this clonotype: A much larger clone lies one base from this, so it may be a read error. The chain employs TRBV23-1 and TRBJ2-3, with D unresolved. TRBV23-1 carries the ORF label, with uncertain function. Trimming cost V 8 bases and J 8 bases, with 17 bases left between them. The CDR3 consists of 13 residues. In nucleotides, the CDR3 is TGCGCCAGCCCCCGACCCCCGCTCATTACGCAGTATTTT. This gives the protein CASPRPPLITQYF.

This clonotype came up many times. The chain joins TRBV13 to TRBJ1-4; no firm D call. The CDR3 totals 14 residues. Germline CDR1 is PRHDT and CDR2 is FYEKMQ (reference sequence). V was shortened by 3 bases and J by 0 bases, with 5 bases between the two germline ends. CDR3 nucleotide sequence: TGTGCCAGCAGCTTCAGATCAACTAATGAAAAACTGTTTTTT. It codes for CASSFRSTNEKLFF.

The CDR3 region has the DNA TGTGCCAGCAGCTTATTTCTCTCGGACAGGGAGACAGATACGCAGTATTTT. As protein: CASSLFLSDRETDTQYF. The chain carries TRBV11-2 and TRBJ2-3, with TRBD1 matching over 8 bases. The CDR3 loop spans 17 amino acids. Trimming removed 2 bases from V and 3 bases from J; junction bases left unmatched: 10. CDR1 SGHAT and CDR2 FQNNGV come from the germline V gene.

At least ten counts were recorded for this clonotype. This chain uses TRBV25-1 with TRBJ2-1; D may be TRBD1 (5 bases). Germline loops: CDR1 MGHDK, CDR2 SYGVNS. The CDR3 is made up of 12 amino acids. V lost 2 bases and J 8 bases, leaving 7 bases between the germline ends. This CDR3 is CASSEQGYEQFF. In DNA form, the CDR3 reads TGTGCCAGCAGTGAACAGGGCTATGAGCAGTTCTTC.

This clonotype appeared a few times. CDR3 loop: CASSLFGQSGRGNEQFF. The CDR3 region has the DNA TGTGCCAGCAGCCTCTTTGGGCAGAGCGGGAGAGGCAATGAGCAGTTCTTC. This chain joins TRBV3-1 and TRBJ2-1, with 8 bases identical to TRBD2. The CDR3 totals 17 residues. Per germline, CDR1 LGHDT and CDR2 YNNKEL (reference sequence). With V trimmed by 4 bases and J by 6 bases, 14 bases remained unmatched.

The V gene is TRBV28, the J gene TRBJ1-5; D gene unclear. V was trimmed by 6 bases and J by 6 bases, leaving 12 bases between them. CDR1 is MDHEN, CDR2 SYDVKM, per germline. The length of the CDR3 is 13 residues. In DNA form, the CDR3 reads TGTGCCAGCAGCCAACCGCGTGGTCAGCCCCAGCATTTT. Translation: CASSQPRGQPQHF.

The chain combines TRBV4-3 with TRBJ2-3; TRBD2 aligns across 10 bases. Germline V gene sequence: CDR1 LGHNA, CDR2 YSLEER. V shed 0 bases, J shed 6 bases, and the junction held 3 bases outside the gene matches. The CDR3 consists of 15 residues. The CDR3 sequence is CASSQDGTSVDTQYF. The CDR3 nucleotides are TGCGCCAGCAGCCAAGATGGGACTAGCGTTGATACGCAGTATTTT.

This clonotype was counted at least ten times. The CDR3 coding sequence is TGTGCCAGCACCCATAGCGGGAGGGCCGTAGATACGCAGTATTTT. It is translated as CASTHSGRAVDTQYF. The chain combines TRBV2 with TRBJ2-3, with 11 nucleotides matching TRBD2. V shed 7 bases, J shed 5 bases, and the junction held 8 bases outside the gene matches. Germline V gene lookup returns CDR1 SNHLY and CDR2 FYNNEI. There are 15 residues in the CDR3.

The rearrangement uses TRBV20-1 and TRBJ2-2; D is unresolved. CDR1 is DFQATT and CDR2 is SNEGSKA in the germline V gene (reference sequence). This CDR3 is built from 15 residues. CDR3 residues: CRAQGGYSNTGELFF. In DNA, the CDR3 is TGCAGGGCTCAAGGTGGTTATTCGAACACCGGGGAGCTGTTTTTT.

This clonotype occurred a few times. This chain uses TRBV29-1 with TRBJ2-2; TRBD1 is a possible D gene (5 bases). V was pared by 1 base and J by 4 bases, with 7 bases between. The CDR3 has 13 residues. The V gene's germline CDR1 is SQVTM and CDR2 ANQGSEA. CDR3 region: CSVEATGTGELFF. The CDR3 region has the DNA TGCAGCGTTGAAGCAACAGGCACCGGGGAGCTGTTTTTT.

A word on this clonotype: This may stem from a read error, because a much larger clone lies one nucleotide away. The chain recombines TRBV29-1 with TRBJ2-2; the D call may be TRBD1 or TRBD2 (5 bases each). CDR3 length: 13 residues. The germline gives CDR1 SQVTM, CDR2 ANQGSEA. CDR3 amino acids: CSVLAKDTGEQFF. DNA of the CDR3: TGCAGCGTCCTCGCAAAGGACACCGGGGAGCAGTTTTTT.

This sequence joins TRBV19 and TRBJ2-1; 7 positions agree with TRBD2. The length of the CDR3 is 15 residues. V dropped 6 bases and J dropped 2; count of bases not matched to a gene: 7. Looked up from germline, CDR1 is LNHDA and CDR2 is SQIVND (reference sequence). The CDR3: CASRLGLSPYNEQFF. The CDR3, as DNA: TGTGCCAGTAGACTGGGACTATCTCCCTACAATGAGCAGTTCTTC.